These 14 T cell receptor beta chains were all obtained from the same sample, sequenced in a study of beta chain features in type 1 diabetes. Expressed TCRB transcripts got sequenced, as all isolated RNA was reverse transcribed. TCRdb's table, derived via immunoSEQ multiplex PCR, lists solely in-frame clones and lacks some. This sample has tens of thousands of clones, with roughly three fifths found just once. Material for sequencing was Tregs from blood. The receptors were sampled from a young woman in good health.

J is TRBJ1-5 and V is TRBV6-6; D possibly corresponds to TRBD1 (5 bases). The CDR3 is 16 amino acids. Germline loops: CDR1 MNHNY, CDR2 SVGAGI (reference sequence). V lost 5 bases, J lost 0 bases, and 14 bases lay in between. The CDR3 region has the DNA TGTGCCAGCAGTACAGAAGGACACGATAGCAATCAGCCCCAGCATTTT. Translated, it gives CASSTEGHDSNQPQHF.

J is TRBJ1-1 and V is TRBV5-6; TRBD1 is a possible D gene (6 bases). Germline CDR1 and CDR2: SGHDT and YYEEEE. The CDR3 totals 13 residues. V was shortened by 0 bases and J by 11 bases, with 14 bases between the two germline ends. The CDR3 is CASSLGGGAEAFF. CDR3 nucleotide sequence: TGTGCCAGCAGCTTGGGCGGGGGCGCAGAGGCTTTCTTT.

The CDR3 here is CASSWTGGKAFF. The CDR3, as DNA: TGTGCCAGCAGCTGGACAGGGGGCAAGGCTTTCTTT. The chain uses TRBV6-6 and TRBJ1-1, with 11 bases that match TRBD1. The germline V gene has CDR1 MNHNY and CDR2 SVGAGI (reference sequence). The V segment lost 6 bases and the J segment 11 bases; nucleotides outside the gene matches: 5. The CDR3 totals 12 residues.

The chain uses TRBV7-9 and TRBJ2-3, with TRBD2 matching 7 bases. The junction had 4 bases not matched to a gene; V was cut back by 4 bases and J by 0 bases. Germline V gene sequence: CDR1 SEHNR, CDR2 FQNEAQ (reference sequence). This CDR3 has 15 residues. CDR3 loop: CASSSPSGSTDTQYF. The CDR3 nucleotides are TGTGCCAGCAGCTCGCCTAGCGGTAGCACAGATACGCAGTATTTT.

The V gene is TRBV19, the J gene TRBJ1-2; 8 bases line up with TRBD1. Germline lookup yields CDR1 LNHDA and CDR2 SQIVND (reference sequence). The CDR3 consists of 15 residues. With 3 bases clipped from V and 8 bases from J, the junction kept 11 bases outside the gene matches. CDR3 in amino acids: CASSMGLDRADGYTF. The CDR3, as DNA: TGTGCCAGTAGTATGGGGCTGGACAGGGCGGACGGCTACACCTTC.

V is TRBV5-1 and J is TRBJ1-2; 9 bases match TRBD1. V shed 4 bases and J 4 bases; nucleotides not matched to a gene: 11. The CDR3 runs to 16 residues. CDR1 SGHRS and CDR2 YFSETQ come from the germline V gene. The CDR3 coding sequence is TGCGCCAGCAGCCTATGGACAGGGGTGGACGGCTATGGCTACACCTTC. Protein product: CASSLWTGVDGYGYTF.

The CDR3 sequence: CASSLDAQNIQYF. The CDR3 DNA follows: TGCGCCAGCAGCTTGGACGCGCAAAACATTCAGTACTTC. This chain joins TRBV5-1 and TRBJ2-4; D gene uncertain. V was cut by 0 bases and J by 5 bases, with 6 bases left in between. Germline assignment: CDR1 SGHRS and CDR2 YFSETQ. The CDR3 sequence is 13 residues long.

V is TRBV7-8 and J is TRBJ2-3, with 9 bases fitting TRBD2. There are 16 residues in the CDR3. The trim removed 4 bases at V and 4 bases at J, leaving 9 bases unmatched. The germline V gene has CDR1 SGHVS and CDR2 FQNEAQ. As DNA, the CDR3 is TGTGCCAGCAGCTGGGCTAGCGGGGTACTTCCAGATACGCAGTATTTT. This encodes CASSWASGVLPDTQYF.

The CDR3 here is CASRPFGQLNTEAFF. The CDR3 bases are TGCGCCAGCAGGCCGTTTGGACAGTTGAACACTGAAGCTTTCTTT. The chain couples TRBV5-1 to TRBJ1-1, with D tentatively TRBD1 (6 bases). The CDR3 consists of 15 residues. V dropped 5 bases and J dropped 0 bases, with 14 bases sitting between them. Germline CDR1 and CDR2: SGHRS and YFSETQ.

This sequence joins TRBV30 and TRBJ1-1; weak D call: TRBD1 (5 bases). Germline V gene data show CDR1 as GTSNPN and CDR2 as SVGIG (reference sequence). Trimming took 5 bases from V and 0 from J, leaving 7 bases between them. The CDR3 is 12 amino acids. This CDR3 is CAWDRLNTEAFF. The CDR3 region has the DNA TGTGCCTGGGACAGATTGAACACTGAAGCTTTCTTT.

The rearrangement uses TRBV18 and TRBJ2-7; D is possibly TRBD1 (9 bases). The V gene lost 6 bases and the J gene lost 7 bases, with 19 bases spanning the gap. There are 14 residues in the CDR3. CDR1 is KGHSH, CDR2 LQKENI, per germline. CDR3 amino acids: CASSSGTGLGEQYF. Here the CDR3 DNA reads TGTGCCAGCTCTAGCGGGACAGGGCTAGGTGAGCAGTACTTC.

The CDR3 spells CASGFPGGETQYF. The CDR3, as DNA: TGTGCCAGCGGTTTCCCAGGGGGGGAGACCCAGTACTTC. The chain joins TRBV6-6 to TRBJ2-5, with D tentatively TRBD1 (7 bases). V was shortened by 8 bases and J by 5 bases, with 15 bases between the two germline ends. The CDR3 has 13 residues. In germline, CDR1 is MNHNY, CDR2 SVGAGI (reference sequence).

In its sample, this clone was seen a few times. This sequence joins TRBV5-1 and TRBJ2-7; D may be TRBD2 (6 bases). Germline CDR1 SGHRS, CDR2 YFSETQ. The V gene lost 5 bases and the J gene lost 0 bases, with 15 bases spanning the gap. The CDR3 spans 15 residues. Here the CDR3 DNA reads TGCGCCAGCAGTCGTCAGGCCGGGAGCTCCTACGAGCAGTACTTC. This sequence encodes CASSRQAGSSYEQYF.

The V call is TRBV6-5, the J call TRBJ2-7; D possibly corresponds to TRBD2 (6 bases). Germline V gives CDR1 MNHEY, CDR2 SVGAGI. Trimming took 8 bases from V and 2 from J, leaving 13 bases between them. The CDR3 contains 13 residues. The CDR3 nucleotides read TGTGCCAGCGGCGGGACGGGAGCCTACGAGCAGTACTTC. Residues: CASGGTGAYEQYF.